This T cell receptor (beta chain) was identified during a study of blood T cell repertoires in COVID-19. Across the whole study: Sites across the United States, Italy and Spain contributed samples from acute and convalescent COVID-19. Sample material is recorded as cDNA or gDNA derived from T cells, B-cell-depleted T cells, or PBMCs.

CDR3 length equals 14 residues. Trimming shortened V by 0 bases and J by 6 bases, and 12 bases separated the two germline ends. Original methodology: Cell counts per sample came from amplifying reference gene primers. TCRdb keeps only in-frame clones here, not all; method: immunoSEQ multiplex PCR. V and J calls and clone size are copied from that table; D and trimming were computed from the DNA. The table lists 250,000 or so clones, about 79% of them singletons. Sequencing used peripheral blood. This receptor was taken from an elderly man with acute or convalescent COVID-19. This sequence joins TRBV6-7 and TRBJ2-7, with D perhaps TRBD1 (6 bases). TRBV6-7 is assigned to the ORF class and has an uncertain function. CDR3 sequence reads: CASSYSKQGCEQYF. In nucleotides, the CDR3 is TGTGCCAGCAGTTACTCGAAACAGGGCTGCGAGCAGTACTTC.